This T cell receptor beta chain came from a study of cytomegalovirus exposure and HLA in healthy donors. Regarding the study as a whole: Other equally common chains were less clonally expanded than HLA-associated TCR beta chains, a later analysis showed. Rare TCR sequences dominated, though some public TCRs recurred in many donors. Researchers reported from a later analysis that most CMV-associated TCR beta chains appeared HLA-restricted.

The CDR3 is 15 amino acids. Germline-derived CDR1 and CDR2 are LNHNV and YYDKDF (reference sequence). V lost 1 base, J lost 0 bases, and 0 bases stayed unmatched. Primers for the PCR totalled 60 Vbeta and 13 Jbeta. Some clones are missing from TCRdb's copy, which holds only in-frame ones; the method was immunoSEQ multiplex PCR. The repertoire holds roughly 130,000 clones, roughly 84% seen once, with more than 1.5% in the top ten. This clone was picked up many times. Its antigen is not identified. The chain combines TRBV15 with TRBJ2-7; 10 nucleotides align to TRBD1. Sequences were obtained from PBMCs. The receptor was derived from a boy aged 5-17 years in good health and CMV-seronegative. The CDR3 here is CATSRGTGGSYEQYF. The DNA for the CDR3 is TGTGCCACCAGCAGAGGGACAGGGGGCTCCTACGAGCAGTACTTC.